One sample yielded the 18 T cell receptor beta chains listed below, sequenced in a study of T cell responses to AZD1222 COVID-19 vaccine. Sequencing was performed with immunoSEQ multiplex PCR; in TCRdb, only in-frame clones are kept and a portion is missing. Of approximately 130,000 clones in the sample, nearly 95% were seen once. This sample comprised peripheral blood, obtained on day 0 of AZD1222 vaccination. Every receptor here comes from an adult in good health.

The chain is built from TRBV6-1 and TRBJ2-1; D could derive from TRBD1 or TRBD2 (5 bases each). The germline V gene encodes CDR1 MNHNS and CDR2 SASEGT. The germline V and J ends were trimmed by 9 bases and 3 bases, with 15 bases remaining between them. CDR3 size: 14 residues. The CDR3 region has the DNA TGTGCCAGACCAGGAGAGGGGCTCTACAATGAGCAGTTCTTC. Its translation is CARPGEGLYNEQFF.

This chain joins TRBV2 and TRBJ2-2; unclear D gene. The CDR3 is 15 residues long. Germline V CDR1 and CDR2: SNHLY, FYNNEI. V was shortened by 1 base and J by 5 bases, with 11 bases between the two germline ends. The CDR3 reads CASSEGVWATGELFF. CDR3 coding DNA: TGTGCCAGCAGTGAAGGAGTGTGGGCTACCGGGGAGCTGTTTTTT.

The gene calls are TRBV19 and TRBJ1-5; 9 nucleotides align to TRBD1. The germline gives CDR1 LNHDA, CDR2 SQIVND (reference sequence). The J segment lost 4 bases and the V segment lost 6 bases, leaving 1 base of the junction unmatched. The CDR3 runs 13 residues. The CDR3 nucleotides read TGTGCCAGTAGAGGGACAGGGAATCAGCCCCAGCATTTT. Its translation: CASRGTGNQPQHF. The full variable domain, rest sourced from reference TRBV19 and TRBJ1-5, is DGGITQSPKYLFRKEGQNVTLSCEQNLNHDAMYWYRQDPGQGLRLIYYSQIVNDFQKGDIAEGYSVSREKKESFPLTVTSAQKNPTAFYLCASRGTGNQPQHFGDGTRLSIL.

J is TRBJ2-5 and V is TRBV3-1 (or the pseudogene TRBV3-2); 15 bases are a match to TRBD2. Trimming took 0 bases from V and 5 from J; bases not matched to a gene: 19. Germline V gene data show CDR1 as LGHDT and CDR2 as YNNKEL (reference sequence). The CDR3 sequence is 22 residues long. The CDR3 here is CASSQEMGTELGLAGGLETQYF. CDR3 coding DNA: TGTGCCAGCAGCCAAGAGATGGGGACAGAGCTTGGACTAGCGGGGGGGCTGGAGACCCAGTACTTC.

The V and J genes are TRBV4-1 and TRBJ1-5; D gene uncertain. The CDR3 contains 17 residues. The V gene's germline CDR1 is MGHRA and CDR2 YSYEKL. Between the trimmed V and J ends, which lost 1 base and 0 bases, there was a span of 13 bases. The CDR3 DNA reads TGCGCCAGCAGCCAAGGGATCGGGATTTATAGCAATCAGCCCCAGCATTTT. Its protein is CASSQGIGIYSNQPQHF.

The chain combines TRBV5-6 with TRBJ2-7, with TRBD1 identical over 7 bases. Germline CDR1 is SGHDT and CDR2 is YYEEEE. The junction had 14 bases not matched to a gene; V was cut back by 6 bases and J by 2 bases. CDR3 length: 16 amino acids. CDR3 DNA: TGTGCCAGCAAATTGGGGGCAGCAGGGGGAACCTACGAGCAGTACTTC. The encoded protein is CASKLGAAGGTYEQYF.

This CDR3 is CASSVSGPYEQYF. The CDR3 DNA is TGTGCCAGCAGCGTTAGCGGCCCCTACGAGCAGTACTTC. J is TRBJ2-7 and V is TRBV7-2; the D gene is possibly TRBD2 (6 bases). CDR1 is SGHTA, CDR2 FQGNSA, per germline. The CDR3 runs to 13 residues. The V end was cut by 5 bases, the J end by 2 bases, with 10 bases between.

The CDR3 loop reads CASSLVDSQPQHF. The CDR3 nucleotides read TGTGCCAGCAGCTTAGTAGACTCTCAGCCCCAGCATTTT. The chain recombines TRBV7-8 with TRBJ1-5; no reliable D call. Germline lookup yields CDR1 SGHVS and CDR2 FQNEAQ. Trimming shortened V by 1 base and J by 6 bases, and 7 bases separated the two germline ends. This CDR3 comprises 13 residues.

The chain joins TRBV15 to TRBJ1-5; possible D gene TRBD1, 6 bases. Germline V gene sequence: CDR1 LNHNV, CDR2 YYDKDF (reference sequence). The CDR3 extends over 14 amino acids. V lost 4 bases to trimming and J lost 3 bases, with 10 bases between them. The CDR3 is CATSTRGNNQPQHF. The DNA for the CDR3 is TGTGCCACCAGCACAAGGGGGAACAATCAGCCCCAGCATTTT. Drawing the rest from reference TRBV15 and TRBJ1-5, the complete variable domain is DAMVIQNPRYQVTQFGKPVTLSCSQTLNHNVMYWYQQKSSQAPKLLFHYYDKDFNNEADTPDNFQSRRPNTSFCFLDIRSPGLGDTAMYLCATSTRGNNQPQHFGDGTRLSIL.

This chain joins TRBV10-3 and TRBJ2-4; 7 bases match TRBD2. V dropped 10 bases and J dropped 5; count of bases not matched to a gene: 8. The CDR3 length is 13 residues. CDR1 ENHRY and CDR2 SYGVKD come from the germline V gene. DNA for the CDR3: TGTGCCACCCGCATCGCGGGAGAAAACATTCAGTACTTC. Amino acids: CATRIAGENIQYF.

The chain uses TRBV5-1 and TRBJ2-5; 14 bases align to TRBD2. V trimming: 4 bases; J trimming: 4 bases; junction bases outside the gene matches: 6. CDR1 is SGHRS, CDR2 YFSETQ, per germline. The CDR3 sequence is 16 residues long. The chain's CDR3 is CASSLGTSGGGETQYF. CDR3 bases: TGCGCCAGCAGCCTGGGGACTAGCGGGGGTGGAGAGACCCAGTACTTC.

The genes are TRBV19 and TRBJ2-7, with D uncertain. Germline assignment: CDR1 LNHDA and CDR2 SQIVND (reference sequence). Trimming stripped 5 bases from V and 0 bases from J, with 11 bases between. The CDR3 is 14 amino acids. CDR3 region: CASSWAGNSYEQYF. In nucleotides, the CDR3 is TGTGCCAGTAGTTGGGCAGGTAACTCCTACGAGCAGTACTTC.

The chain employs TRBV16 and TRBJ1-1, with D uncertain. The V and J ends lost 4 bases and 1 base respectively, with 16 bases between them. CDR1 and CDR2 from the germline V gene are KGHSY and FQNENV. This CDR3 has 16 amino acids. This chain's CDR3 is CASSPGSGRANTEAFF. DNA of the CDR3: TGTGCCAGCAGCCCCGGGTCAGGCCGAGCGAACACTGAAGCTTTCTTT.

The V and J genes are TRBV18 and TRBJ1-3; D might be TRBD1 (6 bases). The CDR3 extends over 13 amino acids. Germline V gene lookup returns CDR1 KGHSH and CDR2 LQKENI. Between the trimmed V and J ends, which lost 6 bases and 4 bases, there was a span of 10 bases. This CDR3 is CASSRGQGNTIYF. The CDR3 coding sequence is TGTGCCAGCTCCAGAGGACAGGGAAACACCATATATTTT.

V gene TRBV5-1 combines with J gene TRBJ1-2; the D is unclear. Trimming took off 0 bases at V and 4 bases at J, with 4 bases between the two ends. CDR1 SGHRS and CDR2 YFSETQ come from the germline V gene. CDR3 length: 12 residues. This CDR3 is CASSLGGYGYTF. As DNA, the CDR3 is TGCGCCAGCAGCTTGGGGGGCTATGGCTACACCTTC.

The CDR3 reads CASKRTGDVYGYTF. The DNA for the CDR3 is TGTGCCAGTAAGCGGACAGGGGACGTCTATGGCTACACCTTC. This chain uses TRBV19 with TRBJ1-2, with 9 bases that match TRBD1. Germline CDR1 is LNHDA and CDR2 is SQIVND (reference sequence). J gave up 4 bases and V 7 bases, and 7 bases lay outside the gene matches. The CDR3 runs 14 residues. Full variable domain (outside the CDR3, taken from reference TRBV19 and TRBJ1-2): DGGITQSPKYLFRKEGQNVTLSCEQNLNHDAMYWYRQDPGQGLRLIYYSQIVNDFQKGDIAEGYSVSREKKESFPLTVTSAQKNPTAFYLCASKRTGDVYGYTFGSGTRLTVV.

CDR3 coding DNA: TGTGCCAGCAGTTGGACAGGGGTGGACACCTTC. Translation: CASSWTGVDTF. The rearrangement uses TRBV7-9 and TRBJ1-2; 9 positions match TRBD1. V shed 6 bases, J shed 12 bases, and the junction held 5 bases outside the gene matches. Germline V lookup: CDR1 SEHNR, CDR2 FQNEAQ (reference sequence). CDR3 length equals 11 residues.

This rearrangement joins TRBV13 to TRBJ1-2; the D is unclear. Germline V lookup: CDR1 PRHDT, CDR2 FYEKMQ (reference sequence). The CDR3 sequence is 16 residues long. The V end lost 2 bases, the J end lost 0 bases, and 13 bases lay between the germline ends. CDR3 residues: CASSLTTEVPNYGYTF. The CDR3 DNA reads as TGTGCCAGCAGCTTAACAACAGAAGTTCCTAACTATGGCTACACCTTC.